The 22 T cell receptor beta chains below all came from one sample that was sequenced in a study of shared clonotypes between healthy human individuals. Profiling relied on immunoSEQ multiplex PCR, and the TCRdb table lists in-frame clones only, not all of them. The sample lists about 2.1 million clones; about 92% were seen once. CD45RO negativity and positive selection for CCR7 defined naive CD8 cells, a population that excluded terminally differentiated effector memory CD45RA+ cells. The material sequenced was naive CD8+ T cells from PBMCs. All receptors come from a man aged 18 to 30 in good health. Some clones in this sample may be carry-over from other donors' samples.

The rearrangement joins TRBV19 to TRBJ2-2, with D maybe TRBD1 (6 bases). The CDR3 is 16 amino acids. Trimming took 4 bases from V and 3 from J, leaving 15 bases between them. The germline gives CDR1 LNHDA, CDR2 SQIVND (reference sequence). CDR3 residues: CASSNRVGAHTGELFF. CDR3 nucleotides: TGTGCCAGTAGTAACCGGGTGGGGGCCCACACCGGGGAGCTGTTTTTT.

The gene calls are TRBV7-8 and TRBJ2-5; TRBD1 is a possible D gene (6 bases). CDR1 is SGHVS, CDR2 FQNEAQ, per germline. This CDR3 has 18 residues. Trimming pared 0 bases from V and 2 bases from J, leaving 19 bases between. CDR3 in amino acids: CASSLASAGADGQETQYF. As DNA, the CDR3 is TGTGCCAGCAGCTTAGCGTCGGCAGGGGCCGACGGACAAGAGACCCAGTACTTC.

J is TRBJ2-1 and V is TRBV7-8, with TRBD2 as a possible D gene (6 bases). The germline V gene encodes CDR1 SGHVS and CDR2 FQNEAQ. V gave up 0 bases and J gave up 4 bases, with 22 bases separating them. This CDR3 is built from 19 residues. The CDR3 reads CASSLAGRGGAAGYNEQFF. CDR3 coding DNA: TGTGCCAGCAGCTTAGCCGGCCGGGGTGGAGCGGCGGGATACAATGAGCAGTTCTTC.

This clone appeared a single time. This chain connects TRBV11-1 to TRBJ1-3; D remains ambiguous. The CDR3 loop spans 19 amino acids. V was shortened by 5 bases and J by 0 bases, with 23 bases between the two germline ends. Looked up from germline, CDR1 is SGHAT and CDR2 is FQDESV (reference sequence). The CDR3 loop is CASSPRGGTISDSGNTIYF. Here the CDR3 DNA reads TGTGCCAGCAGCCCCCGAGGAGGAACCATCTCCGACTCTGGAAACACCATATATTTT.

CDR3 bases: TGTGCCAGCAGGGATAGAGGTCATGAGCAGTTCTTC. It is translated as CASRDRGHEQFF. The rearrangement links TRBV2 to TRBJ2-1; D is uncertain. CDR3 length: 12 residues. The germline gives CDR1 SNHLY, CDR2 FYNNEI. V lost 6 bases and J lost 8, with 11 bases in between.

The chain has TRBV9 and TRBJ2-7, with D perhaps matching TRBD2 (6 bases). The germline CDR1 and CDR2 sequences are SGDLS and YYNGEE. Trimming cost V 3 bases and J 3 bases, with 13 bases left between them. The CDR3 runs to 14 residues. The DNA of the CDR3 is TGTGCCAGCAGCGGACGGGACGGGGGCTACGAGCAGTACTTC. Translating gives CASSGRDGGYEQYF. Combining the CDR3 with reference TRBV9 and TRBJ2-7 gives the whole variable domain DSGVTQTPKHLITATGQRVTLRCSPRSGDLSVYWYQQSLDQGLQFLIQYYNGEERAKGNILERFSAQQFPDLHSELNLSSLELGDSALYFCASSGRDGGYEQYFGPGTRLTVT.

This clone came up a few times. The chain is built from TRBV5-4 and TRBJ2-5, with a weak D call TRBD2 (6 bases). CDR1 is SGHNT and CDR2 is YYREEE in the germline V gene (reference sequence). CDR3 length: 15 residues. V was trimmed by 2 bases and J by 4 bases, leaving 15 bases between them. CDR3 sequence (DNA): TGTGCCAGCAGCTTTTATCGGGAGATAGGAGAGACCCAGTACTTC. Protein: CASSFYREIGETQYF.

This chain connects TRBV2 to TRBJ1-5; D might be TRBD1 (5 bases). This CDR3 has 15 residues. Trimming removed 6 bases from V and 0 bases from J, with 12 bases in between. Germline CDR1 is SNHLY and CDR2 is FYNNEI. Here the CDR3 reads CASRRDSYSNQPQHF. CDR3 nucleotides: TGTGCCAGCAGGAGGGACTCTTATAGCAATCAGCCCCAGCATTTT.

This clone was seen a handful of times. V and J are TRBV5-4 and TRBJ2-7; D unresolved. Trimming took off 0 bases at V and 6 bases at J, with 4 bases between the two ends. This CDR3 region has 11 residues. Germline loops: CDR1 SGHNT, CDR2 YYREEE (reference sequence). CDR3 sequence reads: CASSLAGEQYF. The CDR3 DNA reads TGTGCCAGCAGCTTGGCCGGCGAGCAGTACTTC.

V usage is TRBV29-1 and J usage is TRBJ2-1; D gene uncertain. Between the trimmed V and J ends, which lost 7 bases and 1 base, there was a span of 11 bases. The CDR3 is 13 residues long. The V gene's germline CDR1 is SQVTM and CDR2 ANQGSEA. The CDR3 DNA is TGCAGCGGGCTGGGCGGATCCTACAATGAGCAGTTCTTC. This translates into CSGLGGSYNEQFF.

The rearrangement joins TRBV27 to TRBJ2-5; D is perhaps TRBD2 (5 bases). In germline, CDR1 is MNHEY, CDR2 SMNVEV (reference sequence). Trimming stripped 1 base from V and 1 base from J, with 7 bases between. The CDR3 totals 14 residues. CDR3 DNA sequence: TGTGCCAGCAGTTTATGGAGCGGCCAAGAGACCCAGTACTTC. Encoded protein: CASSLWSGQETQYF.

V is TRBV5-1 and J is TRBJ1-3; possibly TRBD1 for D (5 bases). Germline V lookup: CDR1 SGHRS, CDR2 YFSETQ. V shed 4 bases and J shed 5 bases, with 19 bases lying between them. The CDR3 runs to 16 residues. CDR3 DNA sequence: TGCGCCAGCAGCCTAACCCGGGACGGGGGGAGAAACACCATATATTTT. Translated: CASSLTRDGGRNTIYF. Supplemented by reference TRBV5-1 and TRBJ1-3, the full variable domain reads KAGVTQTPRYLIKTRGQQVTLSCSPISGHRSVSWYQQTPGQGLQFLFEYFSETQRNKGNFPGRFSGRQFSNSRSEMNVSTLELGDSALYLCASSLTRDGGRNTIYFGEGSWLTVV.

The chain links TRBV11-3 to TRBJ2-3; TRBD2 aligns across 9 bases. The germline V gene has CDR1 SGHNT and CDR2 YENEEA. The CDR3 contains 16 residues. V lost 5 bases to trimming and J lost 5 bases; unmatched junction nucleotides: 11. DNA for the CDR3: TGTGCCAGCAGCCCCCGCGGGGGGGAGACGAAAGATACGCAGTATTTT. Translated: CASSPRGGETKDTQYF.

The V and J genes are TRBV6-5 and TRBJ2-3; 8 nucleotides agree with TRBD1. The J segment lost 0 bases and the V segment lost 2 bases, leaving 4 bases of the junction unmatched. The CDR3 consists of 16 residues. Germline lookup yields CDR1 MNHEY and CDR2 SVGAGI. CDR3 DNA sequence: TGTGCCAGCAGTTACAGGGACAGGTCTAGCACAGATACGCAGTATTTT. Residues: CASSYRDRSSTDTQYF.

V gene TRBV29-1 combines with J gene TRBJ1-2; tentative D call: TRBD1 (6 bases). Trimming cost V 6 bases and J 6 bases, with 11 bases left between them. Germline CDR1 and CDR2: SQVTM and ANQGSEA. There are 11 residues in the CDR3. The CDR3 DNA is TGCAGCGTCCCCCACAGGGATGGCTACACCTTC. It codes for CSVPHRDGYTF.

V usage is TRBV15 and J usage is TRBJ2-7; D remains ambiguous. The CDR3 is made up of 13 amino acids. From germline, CDR1 is LNHNV and CDR2 YYDKDF (reference sequence). With 4 bases removed from V and 3 bases from J, the gap between germline ends came to 10 bases. CDR3 sequence reads: CATSTEVDYEQYF. In DNA form, the CDR3 reads TGTGCCACCAGCACAGAGGTGGACTACGAGCAGTACTTC.

The chain employs TRBV7-3 and TRBJ2-3, with TRBD2 identical over 7 bases. Trimming at V came to 7 bases and at J to 0 bases, leaving 16 bases not matched to a gene. The CDR3 totals 18 residues. CDR1 SGHTA and CDR2 FQGTGA come from the germline V gene. DNA of the CDR3: TGTGCCAGCACCCCAGAGGTGTGGGGTAGCGGGAGCACAGATACGCAGTATTTT. Translated: CASTPEVWGSGSTDTQYF.

The chain uses TRBV15 and TRBJ1-4, with D perhaps matching TRBD1 (6 bases). Germline-derived CDR1 and CDR2 are LNHNV and YYDKDF (reference sequence). The V and J ends lost 5 bases and 8 bases respectively, with 18 bases between them. The CDR3 is 15 residues long. DNA of the CDR3: TGTGCCACCAGCCGAGGGGGGGAGGAACGCGAAAAACTGTTTTTT. Protein product: CATSRGGEEREKLFF.

The rearrangement links TRBV10-2 to TRBJ1-2; D gene uncertain. Germline CDR1 WSHSY, CDR2 SAAADI. Trimming cost V 5 bases and J 5 bases, with 9 bases left between them. The CDR3 contains 12 residues. The CDR3 here is CASSPGFYGYTF. The CDR3 nucleotides are TGCGCCAGCAGTCCAGGCTTTTATGGCTACACCTTC.

V and J are TRBV28 and TRBJ2-1, with D tentatively TRBD2 (6 bases). This CDR3 is built from 14 residues. The V end was cut by 6 bases, the J end by 3 bases, with 12 bases between. The germline CDR1 and CDR2 sequences are MDHEN and SYDVKM. CDR3 in DNA: TGTGCCAGCAGACGGCGGGGACTCTACAATGAGCAGTTCTTC. It yields the protein CASRRRGLYNEQFF.

V and J are TRBV7-9 and TRBJ1-1; D gene uncertain. The length of the CDR3 is 16 residues. Germline CDR1 reads SEHNR; CDR2 reads FQNEAQ (reference sequence). V dropped 5 bases and J dropped 0 bases, with 16 bases sitting between them. Here the CDR3 DNA reads TGTGCCAGCAGCCCCCCCCCGGATCCTATGAACACTGAAGCTTTCTTT. It codes for CASSPPPDPMNTEAFF.

This chain links TRBV6-6 with TRBJ2-3; D possibly matches TRBD1 or TRBD2 (5 bases each). This CDR3 has 15 amino acids. V lost 5 bases and J lost 6, with 18 bases in between. The germline V gene has CDR1 MNHNY and CDR2 SVGAGI (reference sequence). The CDR3 region is CASSPQGAVVDTQYF. For the CDR3, the DNA is TGTGCCAGCAGTCCCCAGGGAGCGGTGGTGGATACGCAGTATTTT.